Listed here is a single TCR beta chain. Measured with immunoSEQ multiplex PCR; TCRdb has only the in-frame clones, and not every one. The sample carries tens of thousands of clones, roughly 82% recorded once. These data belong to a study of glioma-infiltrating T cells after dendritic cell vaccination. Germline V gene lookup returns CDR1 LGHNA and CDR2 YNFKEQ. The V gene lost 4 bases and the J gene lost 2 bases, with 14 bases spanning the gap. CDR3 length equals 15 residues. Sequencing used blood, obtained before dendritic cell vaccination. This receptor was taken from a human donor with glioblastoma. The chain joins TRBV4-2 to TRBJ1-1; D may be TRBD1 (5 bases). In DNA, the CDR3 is TGTGCCAGCAGCCCCTCAGGGCAGGCTAACACTGAAGCTTTCTTT. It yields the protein CASSPSGQANTEAFF.